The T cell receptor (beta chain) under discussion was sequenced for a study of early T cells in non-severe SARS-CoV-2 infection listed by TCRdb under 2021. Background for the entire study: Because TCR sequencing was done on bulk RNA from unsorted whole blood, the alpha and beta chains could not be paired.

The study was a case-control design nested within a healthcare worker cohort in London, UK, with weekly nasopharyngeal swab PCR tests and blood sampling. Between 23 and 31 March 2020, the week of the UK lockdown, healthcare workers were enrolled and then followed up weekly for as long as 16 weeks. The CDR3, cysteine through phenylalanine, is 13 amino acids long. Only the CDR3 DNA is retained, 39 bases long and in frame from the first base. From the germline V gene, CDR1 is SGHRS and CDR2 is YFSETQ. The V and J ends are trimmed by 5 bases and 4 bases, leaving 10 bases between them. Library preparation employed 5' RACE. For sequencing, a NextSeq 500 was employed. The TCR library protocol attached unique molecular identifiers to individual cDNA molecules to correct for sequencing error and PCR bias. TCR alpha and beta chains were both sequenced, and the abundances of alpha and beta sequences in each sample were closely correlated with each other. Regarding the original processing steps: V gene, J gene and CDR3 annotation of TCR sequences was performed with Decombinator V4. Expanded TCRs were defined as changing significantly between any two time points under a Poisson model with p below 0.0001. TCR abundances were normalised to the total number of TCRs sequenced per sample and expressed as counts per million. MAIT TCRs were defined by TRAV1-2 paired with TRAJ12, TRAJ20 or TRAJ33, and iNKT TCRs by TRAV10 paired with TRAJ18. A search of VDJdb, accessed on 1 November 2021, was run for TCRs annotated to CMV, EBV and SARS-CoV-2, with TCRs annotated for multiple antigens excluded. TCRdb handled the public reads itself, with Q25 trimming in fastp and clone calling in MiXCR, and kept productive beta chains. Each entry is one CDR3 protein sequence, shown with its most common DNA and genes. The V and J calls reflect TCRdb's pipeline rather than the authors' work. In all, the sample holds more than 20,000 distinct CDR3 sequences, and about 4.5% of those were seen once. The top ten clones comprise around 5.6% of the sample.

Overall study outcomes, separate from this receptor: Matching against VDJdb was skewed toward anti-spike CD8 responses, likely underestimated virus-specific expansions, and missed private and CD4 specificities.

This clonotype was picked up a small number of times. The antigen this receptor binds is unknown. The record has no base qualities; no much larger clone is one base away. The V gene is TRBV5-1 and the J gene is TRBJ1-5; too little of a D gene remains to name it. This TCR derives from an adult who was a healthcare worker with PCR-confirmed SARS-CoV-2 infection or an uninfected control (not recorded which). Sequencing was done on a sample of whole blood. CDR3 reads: CASRRTDNQPQHF. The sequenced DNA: TGCGCCAGCAGAAGGACTGATAATCAGCCCCAGCATTTT.